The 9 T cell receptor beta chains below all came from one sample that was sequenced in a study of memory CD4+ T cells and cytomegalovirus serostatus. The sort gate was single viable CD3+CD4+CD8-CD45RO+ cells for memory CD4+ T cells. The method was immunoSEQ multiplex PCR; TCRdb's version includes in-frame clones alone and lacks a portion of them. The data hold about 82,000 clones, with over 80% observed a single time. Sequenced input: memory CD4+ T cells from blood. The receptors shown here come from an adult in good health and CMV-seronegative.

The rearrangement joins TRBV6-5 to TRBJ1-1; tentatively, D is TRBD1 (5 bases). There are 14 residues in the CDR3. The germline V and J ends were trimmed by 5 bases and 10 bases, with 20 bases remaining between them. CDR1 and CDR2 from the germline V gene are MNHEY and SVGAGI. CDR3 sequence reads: CASSPPSGERGAFF. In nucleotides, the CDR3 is TGTGCCAGCAGTCCGCCGTCGGGGGAGCGCGGAGCTTTCTTT.

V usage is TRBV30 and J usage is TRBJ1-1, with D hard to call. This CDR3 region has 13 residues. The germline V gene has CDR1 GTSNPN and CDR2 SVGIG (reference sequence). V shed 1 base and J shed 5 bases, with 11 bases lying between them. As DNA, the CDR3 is TGTGCCTGGAGTGGGGTTCGGAAGACTGAAGCTTTCTTT. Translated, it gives CAWSGVRKTEAFF. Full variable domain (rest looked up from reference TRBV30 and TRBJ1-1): SQTIHQWPATLVQPVGSPLSLECTVEGTSNPNLYWYRQAAGRGLQLLFYSVGIGQISSEVPQNLSASRPQDRQFILSSKKLLLSDSGFYLCAWSGVRKTEAFFGQGTRLTVV.

The CDR3 loop reads CASSLGGLESYEQYF. The CDR3 DNA sequence: TGTGCCAGCAGCTTGGGGGGACTAGAATCCTACGAGCAGTACTTC. The chain links TRBV5-4 to TRBJ2-7, with 8 nucleotides matching TRBD2. The V gene end was trimmed by 0 bases and the J gene end by 1 base; junction bases not matched to a gene: 3. CDR1 is SGHNT and CDR2 is YYREEE in the germline V gene (reference sequence). The CDR3 loop spans 15 amino acids.

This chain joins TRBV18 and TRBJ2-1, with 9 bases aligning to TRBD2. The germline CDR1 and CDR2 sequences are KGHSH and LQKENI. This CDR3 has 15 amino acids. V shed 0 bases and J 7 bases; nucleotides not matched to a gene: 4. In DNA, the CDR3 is TGTGCCAGCTCACCACCGGGACTAGCTATGAATGAGCAGTTCTTC. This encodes CASSPPGLAMNEQFF.

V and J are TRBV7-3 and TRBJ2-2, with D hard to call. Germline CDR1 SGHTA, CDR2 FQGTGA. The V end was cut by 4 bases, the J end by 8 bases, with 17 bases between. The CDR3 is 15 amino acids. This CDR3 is CASSSPTGDGGELFF. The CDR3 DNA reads TGTGCCAGCAGCTCCCCGACTGGCGATGGTGGGGAGCTGTTTTTT.

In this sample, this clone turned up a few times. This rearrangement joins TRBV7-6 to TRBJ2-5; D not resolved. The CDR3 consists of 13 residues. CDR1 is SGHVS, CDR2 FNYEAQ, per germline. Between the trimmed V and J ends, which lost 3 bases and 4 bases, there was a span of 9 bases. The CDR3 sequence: CASSFMDGETQYF. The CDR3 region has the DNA TGTGCCAGCAGCTTTATGGACGGAGAGACCCAGTACTTC.

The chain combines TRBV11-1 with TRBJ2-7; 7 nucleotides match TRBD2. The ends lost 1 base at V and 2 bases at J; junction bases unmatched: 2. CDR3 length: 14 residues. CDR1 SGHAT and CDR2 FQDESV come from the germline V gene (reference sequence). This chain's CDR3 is CASSLDRGAYEQYF. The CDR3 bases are TGTGCCAGCAGCTTAGATCGGGGGGCCTACGAGCAGTACTTC.

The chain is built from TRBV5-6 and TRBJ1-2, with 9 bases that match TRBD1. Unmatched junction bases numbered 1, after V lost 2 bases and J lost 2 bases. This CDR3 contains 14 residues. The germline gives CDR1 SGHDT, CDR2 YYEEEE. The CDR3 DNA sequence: TGTGCCAGCAGCTTACAGGGGGCGAACTATGGCTACACCTTC. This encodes CASSLQGANYGYTF.

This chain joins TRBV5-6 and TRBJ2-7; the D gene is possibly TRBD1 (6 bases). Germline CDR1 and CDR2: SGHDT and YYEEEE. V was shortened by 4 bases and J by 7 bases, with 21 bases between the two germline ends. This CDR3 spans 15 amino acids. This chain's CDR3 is CASSPTITQGWEQYF. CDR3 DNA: TGTGCCAGCAGCCCTACTATTACCCAGGGGTGGGAGCAGTACTTC.